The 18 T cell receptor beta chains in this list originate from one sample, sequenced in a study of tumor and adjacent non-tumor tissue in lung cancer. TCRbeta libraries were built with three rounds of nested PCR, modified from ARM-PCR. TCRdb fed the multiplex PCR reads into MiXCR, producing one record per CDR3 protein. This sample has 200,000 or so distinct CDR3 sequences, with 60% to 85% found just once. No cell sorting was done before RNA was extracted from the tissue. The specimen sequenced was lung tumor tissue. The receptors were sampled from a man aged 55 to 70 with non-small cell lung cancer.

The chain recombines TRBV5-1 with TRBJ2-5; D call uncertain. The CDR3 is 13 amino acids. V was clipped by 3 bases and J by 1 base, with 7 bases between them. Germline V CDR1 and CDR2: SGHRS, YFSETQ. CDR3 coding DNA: TGCGCCAGCAGCTACAGACCCCAAGAGACCCAGTACTTC. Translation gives CASSYRPQETQYF.

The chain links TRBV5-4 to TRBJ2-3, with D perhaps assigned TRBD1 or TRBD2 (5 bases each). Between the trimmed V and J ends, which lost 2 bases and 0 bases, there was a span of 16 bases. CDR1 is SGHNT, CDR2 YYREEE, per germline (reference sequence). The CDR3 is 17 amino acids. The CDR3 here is CASSFPGRGSSTDTQYF. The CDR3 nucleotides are TGTGCCAGCAGCTTCCCGGGACGGGGATCTAGCACAGATACGCAGTATTTT.

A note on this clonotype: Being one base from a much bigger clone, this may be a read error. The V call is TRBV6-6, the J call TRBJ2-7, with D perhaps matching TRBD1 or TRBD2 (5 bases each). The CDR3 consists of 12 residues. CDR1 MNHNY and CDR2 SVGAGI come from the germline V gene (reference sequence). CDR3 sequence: CVSEGSSYEQYF. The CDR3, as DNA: TGTGTCAGCGAGGGGTCTTCCTACGAGCAGTACTTC.

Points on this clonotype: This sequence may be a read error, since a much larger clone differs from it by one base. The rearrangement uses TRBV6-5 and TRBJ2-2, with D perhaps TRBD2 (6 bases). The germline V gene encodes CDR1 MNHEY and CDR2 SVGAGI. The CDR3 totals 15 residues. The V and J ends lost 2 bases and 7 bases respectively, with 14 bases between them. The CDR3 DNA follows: TGTGCCAGCAGTTACGGGGGGTCGCGCATCGGGGAGCTGTTTTTT. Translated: CASSYGGSRIGELFF.

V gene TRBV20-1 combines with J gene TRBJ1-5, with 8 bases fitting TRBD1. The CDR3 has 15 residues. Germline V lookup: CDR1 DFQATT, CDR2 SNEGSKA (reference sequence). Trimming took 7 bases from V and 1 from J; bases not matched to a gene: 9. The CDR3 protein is CSVGTGGLSNQPQHF. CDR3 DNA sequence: TGCAGTGTGGGGACAGGTGGTCTCAGCAATCAGCCCCAGCATTTT.

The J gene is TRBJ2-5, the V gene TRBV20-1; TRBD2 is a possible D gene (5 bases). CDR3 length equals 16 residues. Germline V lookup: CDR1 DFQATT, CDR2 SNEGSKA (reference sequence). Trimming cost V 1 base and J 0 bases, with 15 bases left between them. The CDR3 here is CSARGLGRANQETQYF. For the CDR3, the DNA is TGCAGTGCTAGAGGTCTGGGGAGAGCGAACCAAGAGACCCAGTACTTC.

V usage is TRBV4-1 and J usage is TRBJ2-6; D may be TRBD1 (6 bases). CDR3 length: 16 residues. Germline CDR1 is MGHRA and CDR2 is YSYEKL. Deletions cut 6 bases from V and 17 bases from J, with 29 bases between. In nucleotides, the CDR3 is TGCGCCAGCAGGCAGGGGTTAACCTCTGGGGCCAACCTCATGACTTTC. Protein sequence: CASRQGLTSGANLMTF.

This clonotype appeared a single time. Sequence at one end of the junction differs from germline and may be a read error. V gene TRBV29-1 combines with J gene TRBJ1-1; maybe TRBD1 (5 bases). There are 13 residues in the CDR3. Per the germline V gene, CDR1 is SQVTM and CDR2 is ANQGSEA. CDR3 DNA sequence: TGCAGCGCCCGGAGAGGGACGAACACTGAAGTTTTCTTT. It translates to CSARRGTNTEVFF.

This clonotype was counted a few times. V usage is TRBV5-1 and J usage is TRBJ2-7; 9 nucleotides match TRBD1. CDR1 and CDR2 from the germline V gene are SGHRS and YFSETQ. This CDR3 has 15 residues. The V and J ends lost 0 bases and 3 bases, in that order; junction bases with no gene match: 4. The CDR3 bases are TGCGCCAGCAGCTTGGGGGACAGGGTGGGCTACGAGCAGTACTTC. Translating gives CASSLGDRVGYEQYF.

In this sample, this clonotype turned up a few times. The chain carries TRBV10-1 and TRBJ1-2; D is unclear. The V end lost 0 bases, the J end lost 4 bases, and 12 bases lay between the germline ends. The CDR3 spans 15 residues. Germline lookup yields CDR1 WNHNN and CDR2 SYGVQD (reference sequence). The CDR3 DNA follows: TGCGCCAGCAGTGAGTCCCCTACAACTACCTATGGCTACACCTTC. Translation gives CASSESPTTTYGYTF.

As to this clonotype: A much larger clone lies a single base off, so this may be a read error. For the CDR3, the DNA is TGTGCCAGCAGTCGACTTATCGGGGGAAACTATAGCTACACCTTC. Translating it yields CASSRLIGGNYSYTF. The rearrangement links TRBV6-2 or TRBV6-3 to TRBJ1-2; the D gene is possibly TRBD1 (5 bases). Germline V gene sequence: CDR1 MNHEY, CDR2 SVGEGT. The CDR3 extends over 15 amino acids.

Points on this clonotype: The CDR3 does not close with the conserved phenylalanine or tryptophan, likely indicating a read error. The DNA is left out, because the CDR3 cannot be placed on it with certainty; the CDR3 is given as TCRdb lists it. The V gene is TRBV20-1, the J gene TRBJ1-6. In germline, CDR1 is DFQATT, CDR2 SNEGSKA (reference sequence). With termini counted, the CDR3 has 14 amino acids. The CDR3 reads CSATQDSYNSPLDY.

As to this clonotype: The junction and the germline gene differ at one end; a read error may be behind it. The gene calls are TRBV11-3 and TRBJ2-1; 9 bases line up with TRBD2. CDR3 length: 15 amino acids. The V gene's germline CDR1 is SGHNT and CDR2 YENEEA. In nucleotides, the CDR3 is TGTCCCAGCAGCCAAGGGACTAGCAGGTACAACGAGCAGTTCTTC. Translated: CPSSQGTSRYNEQFF.

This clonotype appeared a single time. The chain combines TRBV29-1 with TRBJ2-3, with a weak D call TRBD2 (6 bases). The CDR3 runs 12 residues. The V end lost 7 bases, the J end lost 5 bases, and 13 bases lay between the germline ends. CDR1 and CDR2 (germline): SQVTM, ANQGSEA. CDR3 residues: CSALDGGDTQYF. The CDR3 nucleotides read TGCAGCGCTCTGGACGGGGGAGATACGCAGTATTTT.

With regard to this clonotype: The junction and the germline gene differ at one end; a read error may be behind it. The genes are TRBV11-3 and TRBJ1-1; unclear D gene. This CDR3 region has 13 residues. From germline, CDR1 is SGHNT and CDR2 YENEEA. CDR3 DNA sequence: TGTGCCGGCAGCTTAAATCAGAACTCTGAAGCTTTCTTT. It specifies CAGSLNQNSEAFF.

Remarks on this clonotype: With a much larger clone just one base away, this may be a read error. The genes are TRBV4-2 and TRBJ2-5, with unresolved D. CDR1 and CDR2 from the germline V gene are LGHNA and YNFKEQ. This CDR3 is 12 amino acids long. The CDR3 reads CACSRGGETQYF. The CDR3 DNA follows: TGTGCCTGCAGCCGAGGCGGAGAGACCCAGTACTTC.

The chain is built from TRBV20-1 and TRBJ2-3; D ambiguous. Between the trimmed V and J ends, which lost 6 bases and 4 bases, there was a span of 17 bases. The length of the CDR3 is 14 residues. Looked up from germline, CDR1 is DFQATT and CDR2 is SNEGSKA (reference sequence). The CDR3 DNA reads TGCAGTGCCAGGCTAGTCCGCTGGGCAGATACGCAGTATTTT. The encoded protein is CSARLVRWADTQYF.

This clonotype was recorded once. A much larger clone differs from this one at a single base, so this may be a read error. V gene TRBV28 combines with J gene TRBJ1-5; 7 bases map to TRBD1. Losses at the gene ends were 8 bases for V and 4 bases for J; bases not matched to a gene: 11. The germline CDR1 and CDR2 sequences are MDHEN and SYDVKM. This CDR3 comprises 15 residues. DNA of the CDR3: TGTGCCAGCGCCGAACAGGGGAAAGCGAATCAGCCCCAGCATTTT. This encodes CASAEQGKANQPQHF.